Sequencing of this T cell receptor (beta chain) was carried out in a study of shared clonotypes between healthy human individuals. Across the study: The cohort comprised a couple of women and a few men. Their ages spanned 18 to 49 years.

Concerning this clone: Its target is unknown.

The CDR3 spans 17 residues. The V end lost 3 bases, the J end lost 0 bases, and 15 bases lay between the germline ends. The germline V gene encodes CDR1 SGHRS and CDR2 YFSETQ. Only in-frame clones appear in the TCRdb table, and some are missing; sequencing was by immunoSEQ multiplex PCR. The data show about 1.1 million clones, with 60% to 80% seen just once and roughly 0.82% held by the top ten. Study-level points and caveats: When compared with the clonotypes that were shared by all four sorted-subset donors, the non-shared clonotypes turned out to have lower generation probabilities. Read depth was anticipated to influence clonotype sharing among donors. Relative to memory subsets, naive subsets generally showed larger estimated richness.

The TCR was taken from a man aged 18 to 30 in good health. Some clones in this sample may be carry-over from other donors' samples. This chain uses TRBV5-1 with TRBJ2-2; possible D gene TRBD2, 5 bases. The sequenced sample consisted of memory CD4+ T cells from PBMCs. Subset meaning: CD45RA-negative fraction. The chain's CDR3 is CASSWPRGRANTGELFF. DNA of the CDR3: TGCGCCAGCAGCTGGCCCCGGGGTCGCGCGAACACCGGGGAGCTGTTTTTT.